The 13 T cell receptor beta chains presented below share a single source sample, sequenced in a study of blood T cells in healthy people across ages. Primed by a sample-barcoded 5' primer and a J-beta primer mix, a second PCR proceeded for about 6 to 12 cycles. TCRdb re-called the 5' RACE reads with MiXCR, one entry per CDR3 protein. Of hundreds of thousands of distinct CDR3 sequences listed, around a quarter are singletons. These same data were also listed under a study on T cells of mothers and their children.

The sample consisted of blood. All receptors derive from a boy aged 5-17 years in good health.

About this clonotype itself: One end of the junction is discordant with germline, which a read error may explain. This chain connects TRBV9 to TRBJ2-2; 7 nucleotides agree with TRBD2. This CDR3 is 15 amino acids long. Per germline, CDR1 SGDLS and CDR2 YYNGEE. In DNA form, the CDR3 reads TGTGCCCGCAGCGTAGGGAGGGGGAACACCGGGGAGCTGTTTTTT. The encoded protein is CARSVGRGNTGELFF.

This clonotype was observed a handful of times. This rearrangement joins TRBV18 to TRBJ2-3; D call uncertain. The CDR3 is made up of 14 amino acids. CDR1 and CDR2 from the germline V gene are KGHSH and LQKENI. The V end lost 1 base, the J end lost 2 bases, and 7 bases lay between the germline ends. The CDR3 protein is CASSPLPATDTQYF. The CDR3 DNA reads TGTGCCAGCTCACCACTCCCAGCCACAGATACGCAGTATTTT.

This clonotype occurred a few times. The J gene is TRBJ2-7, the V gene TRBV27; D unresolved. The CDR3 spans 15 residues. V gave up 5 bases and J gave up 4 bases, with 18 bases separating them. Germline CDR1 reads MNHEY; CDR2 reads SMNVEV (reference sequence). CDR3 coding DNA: TGTGCCAGCAGTCCCCTTCCCCCCACCGTATACGAGCAGTACTTC. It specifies CASSPLPPTVYEQYF.

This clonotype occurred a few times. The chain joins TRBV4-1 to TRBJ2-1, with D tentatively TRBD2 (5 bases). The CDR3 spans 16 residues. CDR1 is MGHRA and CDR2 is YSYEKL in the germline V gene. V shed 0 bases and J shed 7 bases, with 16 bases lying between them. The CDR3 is CASSQDLAGIRNEQFF. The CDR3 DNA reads TGCGCCAGCAGCCAAGATCTGGCCGGGATTAGAAATGAGCAGTTCTTC.

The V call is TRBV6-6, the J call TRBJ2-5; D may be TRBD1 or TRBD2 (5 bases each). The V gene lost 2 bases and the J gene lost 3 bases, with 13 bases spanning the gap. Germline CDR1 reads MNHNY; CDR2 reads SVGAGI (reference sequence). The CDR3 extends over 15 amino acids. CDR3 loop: CASSYRGIGEETQYF. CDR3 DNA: TGTGCCAGCAGTTACCGAGGGATAGGGGAAGAGACCCAGTACTTC.

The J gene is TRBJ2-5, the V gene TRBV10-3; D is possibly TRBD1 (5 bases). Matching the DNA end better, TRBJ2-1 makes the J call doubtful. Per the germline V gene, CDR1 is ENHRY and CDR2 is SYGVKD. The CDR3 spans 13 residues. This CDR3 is CAISDLTARFQFF. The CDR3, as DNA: TGTGCCATCAGTGATTTGACAGCGAGGTTCCAGTTCTTC.

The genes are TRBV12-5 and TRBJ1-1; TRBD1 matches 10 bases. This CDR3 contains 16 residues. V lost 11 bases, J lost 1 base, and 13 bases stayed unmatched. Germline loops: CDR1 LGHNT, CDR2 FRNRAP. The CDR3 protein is CAGCMTGGLRNTEAFF. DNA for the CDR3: TGTGCTGGCTGTATGACAGGGGGCTTGAGGAACACTGAAGCTTTCTTT. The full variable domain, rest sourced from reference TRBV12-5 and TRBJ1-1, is DARVTQTPRHKVTEMGQEVTMRCQPILGHNTVFWYRQTMMQGLELLAYFRNRAPLDDSGMPKDRFSAEMPDATLATLKIQPSEPRDSAVYFCAGCMTGGLRNTEAFFGQGTRLTVV.

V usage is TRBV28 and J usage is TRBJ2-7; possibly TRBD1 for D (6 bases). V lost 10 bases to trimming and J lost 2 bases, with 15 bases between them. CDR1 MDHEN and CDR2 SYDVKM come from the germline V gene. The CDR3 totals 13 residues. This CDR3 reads CAIRSTGPYEQYF. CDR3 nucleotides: TGTGCCATTCGTTCGACAGGACCCTACGAGCAGTACTTC.

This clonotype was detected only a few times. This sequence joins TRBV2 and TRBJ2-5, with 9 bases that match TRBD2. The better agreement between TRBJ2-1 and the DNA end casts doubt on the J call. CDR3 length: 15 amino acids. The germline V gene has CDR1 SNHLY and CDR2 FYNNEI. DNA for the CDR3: TGTGCCAGCAGCGGTGTGGTAGCGGGAGCCCCCGAGCAGTTCTTC. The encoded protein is CASSGVVAGAPEQFF.

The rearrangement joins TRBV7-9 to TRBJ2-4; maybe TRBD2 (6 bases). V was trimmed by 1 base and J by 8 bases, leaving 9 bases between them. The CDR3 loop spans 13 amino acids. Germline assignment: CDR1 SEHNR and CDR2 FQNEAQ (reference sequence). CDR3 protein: CASSLGQRDIQYF. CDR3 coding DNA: TGTGCCAGCAGCTTAGGGCAGCGGGACATTCAGTACTTC.

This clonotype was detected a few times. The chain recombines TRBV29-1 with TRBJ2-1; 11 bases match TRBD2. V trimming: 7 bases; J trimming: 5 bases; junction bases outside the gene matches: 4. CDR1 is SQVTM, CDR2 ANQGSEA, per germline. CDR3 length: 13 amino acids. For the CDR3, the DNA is TGCAGCGCCTTACTAGCGGGGGACAATGAGCAGTTCTTC. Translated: CSALLAGDNEQFF.

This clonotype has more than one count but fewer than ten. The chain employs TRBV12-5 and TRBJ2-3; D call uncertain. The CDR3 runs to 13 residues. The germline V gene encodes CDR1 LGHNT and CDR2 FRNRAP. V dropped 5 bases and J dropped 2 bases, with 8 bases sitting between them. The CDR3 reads CASGLHPTDTQYF. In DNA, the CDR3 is TGTGCTAGTGGTCTCCACCCCACAGATACGCAGTATTTT.

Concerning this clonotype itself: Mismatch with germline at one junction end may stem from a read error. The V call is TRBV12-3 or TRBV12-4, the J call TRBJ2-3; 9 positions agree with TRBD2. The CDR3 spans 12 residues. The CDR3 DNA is TGTGCCAGCAGTCCTGGGGCGGGGGGGCCCCATTTT. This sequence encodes CASSPGAGGPHF.